These 2 T cell receptor beta chains share one sample of origin, sequenced in a study of shared clonotypes between healthy human individuals. The data were produced by immunoSEQ multiplex PCR, yet TCRdb's version contains in-frame clones alone and is incomplete. The sample lists hundreds of thousands of clones; about 74% were seen once. What was sequenced was PBMCs. These receptors were taken from a woman in her thirties or forties in good health. Some clones in this sample may be carry-over from other donors' samples.

This chain uses TRBV4-2 with TRBJ1-1; D is possibly TRBD1 (5 bases). V dropped 4 bases and J dropped 0 bases, with 15 bases sitting between them. This CDR3 is 16 amino acids long. Germline loops: CDR1 LGHNA, CDR2 YNFKEQ. The CDR3 sequence is CASSPVGDSMNTEAFF. CDR3 DNA sequence: TGTGCCAGCAGCCCCGTGGGGGATAGCATGAACACTGAAGCTTTCTTT.

On this clone itself: Other DNA variants within this sample encode the same CDR3. The CDR3 is CAWSVGNYEQYF. The CDR3 nucleotides read TGTGCCTGGAGCGTAGGGAACTACGAGCAGTACTTC. The chain joins TRBV30 to TRBJ2-7; no clear D. The CDR3 totals 12 residues. V dropped 3 bases and J dropped 3 bases, with 9 bases sitting between them. Germline V gene sequence: CDR1 GTSNPN, CDR2 SVGIG (reference sequence).